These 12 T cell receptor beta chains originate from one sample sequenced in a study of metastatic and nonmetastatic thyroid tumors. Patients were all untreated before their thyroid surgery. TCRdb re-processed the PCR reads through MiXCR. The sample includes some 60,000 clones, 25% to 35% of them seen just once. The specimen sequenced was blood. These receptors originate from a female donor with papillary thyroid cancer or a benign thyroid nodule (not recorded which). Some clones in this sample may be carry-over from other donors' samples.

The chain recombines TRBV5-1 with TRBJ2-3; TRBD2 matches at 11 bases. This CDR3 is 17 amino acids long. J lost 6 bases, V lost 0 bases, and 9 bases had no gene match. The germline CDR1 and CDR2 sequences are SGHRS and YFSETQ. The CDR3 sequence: CASSLDPSGRRVDTQYF. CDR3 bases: TGCGCCAGCAGCTTGGATCCTAGCGGGAGGAGGGTGGATACGCAGTATTTT.

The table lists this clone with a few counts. Written as DNA, the CDR3 is TGTGCCAGCAGCCAATCAAGCGGGTTAGACAATGAGCAGTTCTTC. This translates into CASSQSSGLDNEQFF. This sequence joins TRBV16 and TRBJ2-1; D perhaps matches TRBD2 (6 bases). Trimming took off 0 bases at V and 5 bases at J, with 11 bases between the two ends. Looked up from germline, CDR1 is KGHSY and CDR2 is FQNENV. CDR3 length equals 15 residues.

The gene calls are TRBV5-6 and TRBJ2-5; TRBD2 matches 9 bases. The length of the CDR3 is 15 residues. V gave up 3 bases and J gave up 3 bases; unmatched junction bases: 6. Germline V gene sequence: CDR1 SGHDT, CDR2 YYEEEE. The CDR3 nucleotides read TGTGCCAGCAGCTCTCTATTAGCGGGGGAAGAGACCCAGTACTTC. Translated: CASSSLLAGEETQYF. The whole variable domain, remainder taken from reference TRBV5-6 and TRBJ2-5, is DAGVTQSPTHLIKTRGQQVTLRCSPKSGHDTVSWYQQALGQGPQFIFQYYEEEERQRGNFPDRFSGHQFPNYSSELNVNALLLGDSALYLCASSSLLAGEETQYFGPGTRLLVL.

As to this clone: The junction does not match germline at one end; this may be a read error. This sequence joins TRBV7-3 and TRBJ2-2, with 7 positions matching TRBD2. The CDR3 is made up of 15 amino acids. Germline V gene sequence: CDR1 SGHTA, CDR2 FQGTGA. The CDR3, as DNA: TGTGCCTGCAGCTCTCGGGGCGGGGGCACCGGGGAGCTGTTTTTT. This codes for CACSSRGGGTGELFF. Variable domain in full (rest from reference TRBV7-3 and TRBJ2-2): GAGVSQTPSNKVTEKGKYVELRCDPISGHTALYWYRQSLGQGPEFLIYFQGTGAADDSGLPNDRFFAVRPEGSVSTLKIQRTERGDSAVYLCACSSRGGGTGELFFGEGSRLTVL.

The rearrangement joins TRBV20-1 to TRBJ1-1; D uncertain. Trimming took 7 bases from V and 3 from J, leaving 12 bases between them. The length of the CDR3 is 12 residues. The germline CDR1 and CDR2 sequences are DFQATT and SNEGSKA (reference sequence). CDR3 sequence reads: CSVMREYTEAFF. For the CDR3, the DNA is TGCAGTGTTATGAGGGAGTACACTGAAGCTTTCTTT.

The CDR3 sequence: CSAGTGGYEQYF. CDR3 bases: TGCAGTGCAGGGACAGGTGGCTACGAGCAGTACTTC. V and J are TRBV20-1 and TRBJ2-7, with 8 bases that match TRBD1. The germline gives CDR1 DFQATT, CDR2 SNEGSKA (reference sequence). V trimming: 6 bases; J trimming: 3 bases; junction bases outside the gene matches: 4. This CDR3 is built from 12 residues.

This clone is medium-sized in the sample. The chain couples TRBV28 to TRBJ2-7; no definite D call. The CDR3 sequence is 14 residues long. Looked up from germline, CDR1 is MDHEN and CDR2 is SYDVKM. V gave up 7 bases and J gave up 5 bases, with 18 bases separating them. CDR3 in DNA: TGTGCCAGCAAGGTTACTATCTCCTTAAACGAGCAGTACTTC. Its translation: CASKVTISLNEQYF. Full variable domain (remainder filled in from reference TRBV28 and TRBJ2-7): DVKVTQSSRYLVKRTGEKVFLECVQDMDHENMFWYRQDPGLGLRLIYFSYDVKMKEKGDIPEGYSVSREKKERFSLILESASTNQTSMYLCASKVTISLNEQYFGPGTRLTVT.

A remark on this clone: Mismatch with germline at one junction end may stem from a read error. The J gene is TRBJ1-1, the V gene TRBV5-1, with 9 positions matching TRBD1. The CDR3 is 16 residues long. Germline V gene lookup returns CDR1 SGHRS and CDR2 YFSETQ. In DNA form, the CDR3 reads TGCGCCAGCCGTCTAAAAATCGGGACAGGGAACGCTGAAGCTTTCTTT. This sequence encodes CASRLKIGTGNAEAFF.

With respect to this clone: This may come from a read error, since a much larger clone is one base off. The CDR3 bases are TGTGCCACCAGCATTAGCAGAGGGCAGACAGATACGCAGTATTTT. Protein product: CATSISRGQTDTQYF. The chain is built from TRBV11-1 and TRBJ2-3; a weak D match, TRBD2 (5 bases). Germline CDR1 is SGHAT and CDR2 is FQDESV (reference sequence). The CDR3 has 15 residues. Together with reference TRBV11-1 and TRBJ2-3, the CDR3 gives the full variable domain: EAEVAQSPRYKITEKSQAVAFWCDPISGHATLYWYRQILGQGPELLVQFQDESVVDDSQLPKDRFSAERLKGVDSTLKIQPAELGDSAMYLCATSISRGQTDTQYFGPGTRLTVL.

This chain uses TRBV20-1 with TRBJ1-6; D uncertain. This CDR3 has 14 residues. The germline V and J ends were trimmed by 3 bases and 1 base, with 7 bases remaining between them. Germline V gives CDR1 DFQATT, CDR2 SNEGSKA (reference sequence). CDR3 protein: CSASPGSYNSPLHF. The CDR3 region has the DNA TGCAGTGCTAGTCCGGGGTCCTATAATTCACCCCTCCACTTT.

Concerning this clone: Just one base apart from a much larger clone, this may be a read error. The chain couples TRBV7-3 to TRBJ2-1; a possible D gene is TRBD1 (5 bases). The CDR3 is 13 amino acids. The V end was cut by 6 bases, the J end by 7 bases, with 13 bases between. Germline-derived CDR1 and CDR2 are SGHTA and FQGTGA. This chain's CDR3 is CASRTEDGNEQFF. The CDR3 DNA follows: TGTGCCAGCAGGACAGAGGACGGGAATGAGCAGTTCTTC.

The CDR3 region has the DNA TGTGCCAGCTCACCACCGGGACAGGGTGCCCACGAGCAGTACTTC. Translation gives CASSPPGQGAHEQYF. This chain uses TRBV18 with TRBJ2-7; TRBD1 aligns across 9 bases. The CDR3 covers 15 residues. CDR1 is KGHSH, CDR2 LQKENI, per germline. Trimming at V came to 0 bases and at J to 5 bases, leaving 5 bases not matched to a gene.